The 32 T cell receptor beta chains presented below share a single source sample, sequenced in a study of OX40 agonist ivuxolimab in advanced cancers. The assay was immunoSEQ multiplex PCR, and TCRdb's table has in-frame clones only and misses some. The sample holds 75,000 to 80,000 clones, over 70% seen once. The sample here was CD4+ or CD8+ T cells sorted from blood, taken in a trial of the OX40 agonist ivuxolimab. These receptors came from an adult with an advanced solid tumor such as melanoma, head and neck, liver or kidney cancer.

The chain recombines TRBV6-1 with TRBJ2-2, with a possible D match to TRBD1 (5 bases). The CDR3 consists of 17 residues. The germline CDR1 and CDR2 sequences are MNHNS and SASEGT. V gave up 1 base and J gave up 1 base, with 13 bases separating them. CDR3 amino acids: CASSEGVDSRNTGELFF. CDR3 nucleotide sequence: TGTGCCAGCAGTGAAGGGGTCGACAGCCGGAACACCGGGGAGCTGTTTTTT.

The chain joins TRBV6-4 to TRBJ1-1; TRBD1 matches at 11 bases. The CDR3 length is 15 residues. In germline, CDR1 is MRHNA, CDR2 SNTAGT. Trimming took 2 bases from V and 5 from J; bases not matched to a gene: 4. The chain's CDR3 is CASSDRTGGSTEAFF. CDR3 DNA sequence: TGTGCCAGCAGTGACCGGACAGGGGGCTCAACTGAAGCTTTCTTT.

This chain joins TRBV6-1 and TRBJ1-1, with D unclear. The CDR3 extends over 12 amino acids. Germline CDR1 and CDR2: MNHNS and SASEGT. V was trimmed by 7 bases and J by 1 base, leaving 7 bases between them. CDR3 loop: CASILGNTEAFF. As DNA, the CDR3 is TGTGCCAGCATTCTGGGGAACACTGAAGCTTTCTTT.

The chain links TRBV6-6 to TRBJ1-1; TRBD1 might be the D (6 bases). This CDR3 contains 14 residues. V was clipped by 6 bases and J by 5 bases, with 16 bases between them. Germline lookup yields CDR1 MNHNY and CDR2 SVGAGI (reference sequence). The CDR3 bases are TGTGCCAGCAGCCGTTTGGGACAAGGGACTGAAGCTTTCTTT. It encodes CASSRLGQGTEAFF.

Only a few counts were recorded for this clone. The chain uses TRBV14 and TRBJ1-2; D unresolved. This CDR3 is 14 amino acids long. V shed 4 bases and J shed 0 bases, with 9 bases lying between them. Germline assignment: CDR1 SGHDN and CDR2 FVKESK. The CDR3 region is CASSPLGANYGYTF. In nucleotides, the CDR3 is TGTGCCAGCAGCCCCCTCGGTGCTAACTATGGCTACACCTTC.

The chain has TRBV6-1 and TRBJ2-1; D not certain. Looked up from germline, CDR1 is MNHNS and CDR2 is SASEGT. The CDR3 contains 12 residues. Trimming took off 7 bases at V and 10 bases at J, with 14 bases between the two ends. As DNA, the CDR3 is TGTGCCAGCACCCAGCCAAATTCCGAGCAGTTCTTC. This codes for CASTQPNSEQFF.

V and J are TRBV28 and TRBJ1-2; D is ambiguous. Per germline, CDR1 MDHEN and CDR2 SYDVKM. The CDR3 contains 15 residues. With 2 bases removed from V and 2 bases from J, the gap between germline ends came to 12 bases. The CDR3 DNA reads TGTGCCAGCAGTTTAGGCGGAGTTGCAAACTATGGCTACACCTTC. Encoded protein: CASSLGGVANYGYTF.

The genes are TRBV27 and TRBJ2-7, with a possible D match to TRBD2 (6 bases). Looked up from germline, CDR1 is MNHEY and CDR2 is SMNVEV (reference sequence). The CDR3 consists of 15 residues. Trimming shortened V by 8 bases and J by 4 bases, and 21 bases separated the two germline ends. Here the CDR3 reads CASGRGGEGIYEQYF. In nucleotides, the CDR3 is TGTGCCAGCGGACGAGGCGGGGAAGGGATATACGAGCAGTACTTC.

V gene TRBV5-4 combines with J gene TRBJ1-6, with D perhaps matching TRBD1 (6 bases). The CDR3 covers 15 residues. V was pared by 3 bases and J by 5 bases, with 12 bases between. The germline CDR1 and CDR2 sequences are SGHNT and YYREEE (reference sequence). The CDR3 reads CASSSGTRNNSPLHF. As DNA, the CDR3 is TGTGCCAGCAGCTCGGGGACACGGAATAATTCACCCCTCCACTTT. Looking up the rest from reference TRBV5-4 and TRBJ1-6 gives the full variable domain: ETGVTQSPTHLIKTRGQQVTLRCSSQSGHNTVSWYQQALGQGPQFIFQYYREEENGRGNFPPRFSGLQFPNYSSELNVNALELDDSALYLCASSSGTRNNSPLHFGNGTRLTVT.

The CDR3 is CASSLSGQGNTEAFF. CDR3 bases: TGTGCCAGCAGCTTAAGTGGACAGGGGAACACTGAAGCTTTCTTT. The chain couples TRBV7-3 to TRBJ1-1, with 8 bases lining up with TRBD1. The V segment lost 1 base and the J segment 1 base; nucleotides outside the gene matches: 2. The V gene's germline CDR1 is SGHTA and CDR2 FQGTGA. The CDR3 spans 15 residues.

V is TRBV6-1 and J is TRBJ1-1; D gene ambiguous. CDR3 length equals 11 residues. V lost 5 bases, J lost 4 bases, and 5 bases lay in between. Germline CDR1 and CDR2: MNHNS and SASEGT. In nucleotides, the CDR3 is TGTGCCAGCAGTCGCGGCACTGAAGCTTTCTTT. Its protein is CASSRGTEAFF.

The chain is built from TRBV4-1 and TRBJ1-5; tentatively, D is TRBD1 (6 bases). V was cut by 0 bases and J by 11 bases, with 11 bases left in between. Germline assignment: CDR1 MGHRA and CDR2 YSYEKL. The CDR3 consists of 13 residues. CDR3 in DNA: TGCGCCAGCAGCCAAGATGTGGAGGGGGCCCAGCATTTT. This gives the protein CASSQDVEGAQHF.

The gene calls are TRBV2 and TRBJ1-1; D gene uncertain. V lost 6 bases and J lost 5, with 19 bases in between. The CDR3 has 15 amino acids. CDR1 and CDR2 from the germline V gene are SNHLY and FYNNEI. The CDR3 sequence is CASRARDGGMTEAFF. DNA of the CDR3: TGTGCCAGCAGAGCCCGTGACGGCGGGATGACTGAAGCTTTCTTT.

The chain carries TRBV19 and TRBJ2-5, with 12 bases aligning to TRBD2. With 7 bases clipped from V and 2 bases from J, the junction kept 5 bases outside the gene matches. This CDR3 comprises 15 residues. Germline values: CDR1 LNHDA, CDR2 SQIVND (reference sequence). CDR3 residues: CASKTSGGLQETQYF. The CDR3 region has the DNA TGTGCCAGTAAGACTAGCGGGGGATTACAAGAGACCCAGTACTTC.

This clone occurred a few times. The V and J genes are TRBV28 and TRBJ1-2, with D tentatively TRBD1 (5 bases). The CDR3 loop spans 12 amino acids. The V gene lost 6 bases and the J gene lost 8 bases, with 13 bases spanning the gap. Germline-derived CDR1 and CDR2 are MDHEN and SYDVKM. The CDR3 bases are TGTGCCAGCAGCAACAGGAGACGGGGCTACACCTTC. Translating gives CASSNRRRGYTF.

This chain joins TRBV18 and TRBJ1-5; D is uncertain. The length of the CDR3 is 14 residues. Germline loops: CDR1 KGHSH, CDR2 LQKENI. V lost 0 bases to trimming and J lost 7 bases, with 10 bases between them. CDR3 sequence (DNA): TGTGCCAGCTCACCACCGCCCGGGAACCAGCCCCAGCATTTT. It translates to CASSPPPGNQPQHF.

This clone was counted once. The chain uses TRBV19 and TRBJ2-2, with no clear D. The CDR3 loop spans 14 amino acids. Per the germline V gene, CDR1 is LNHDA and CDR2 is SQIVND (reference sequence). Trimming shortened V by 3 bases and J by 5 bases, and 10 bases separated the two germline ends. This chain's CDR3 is CASSIYDETGELFF. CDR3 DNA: TGTGCCAGTAGTATTTATGATGAAACCGGGGAGCTGTTTTTT.

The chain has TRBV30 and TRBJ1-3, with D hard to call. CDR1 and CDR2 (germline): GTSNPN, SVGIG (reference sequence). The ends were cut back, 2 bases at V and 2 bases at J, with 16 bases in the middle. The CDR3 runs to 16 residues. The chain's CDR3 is CAWSNSGRLAGNTIYF. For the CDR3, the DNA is TGTGCCTGGAGTAATAGTGGTCGTTTGGCTGGAAACACCATATATTTT.

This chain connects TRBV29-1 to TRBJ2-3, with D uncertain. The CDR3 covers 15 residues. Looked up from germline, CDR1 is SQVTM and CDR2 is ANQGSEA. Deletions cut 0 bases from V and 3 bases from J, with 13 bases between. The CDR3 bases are TGCAGCGTTGAAGATGGTAAGGGTTGGACAGATACGCAGTATTTT. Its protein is CSVEDGKGWTDTQYF.

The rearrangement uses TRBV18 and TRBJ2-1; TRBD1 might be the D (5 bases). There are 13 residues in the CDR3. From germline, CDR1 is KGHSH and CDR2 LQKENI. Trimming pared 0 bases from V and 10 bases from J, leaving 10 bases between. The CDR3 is CASSPPRASEQFF. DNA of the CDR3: TGTGCCAGCTCACCACCCAGGGCCAGCGAGCAGTTCTTC.

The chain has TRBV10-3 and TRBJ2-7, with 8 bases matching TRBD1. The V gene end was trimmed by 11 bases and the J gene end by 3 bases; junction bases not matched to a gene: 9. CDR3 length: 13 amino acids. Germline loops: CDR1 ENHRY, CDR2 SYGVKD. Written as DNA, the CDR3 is TGTGCCGCACAGACAGGGGAGAACTACGAGCAGTACTTC. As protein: CAAQTGENYEQYF.

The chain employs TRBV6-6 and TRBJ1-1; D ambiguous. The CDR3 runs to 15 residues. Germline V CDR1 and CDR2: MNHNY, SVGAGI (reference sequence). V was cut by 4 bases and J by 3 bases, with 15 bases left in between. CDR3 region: CASSWARVGDTEAFF. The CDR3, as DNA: TGTGCCAGCAGTTGGGCGAGGGTGGGCGACACTGAAGCTTTCTTT.

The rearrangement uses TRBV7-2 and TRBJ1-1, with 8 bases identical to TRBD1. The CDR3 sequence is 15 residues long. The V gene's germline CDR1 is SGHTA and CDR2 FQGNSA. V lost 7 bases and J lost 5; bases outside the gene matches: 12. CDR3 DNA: TGTGCCAGCACCAGTACCCAGGGGGCTAGGACTGAAGCTTTCTTT. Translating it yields CASTSTQGARTEAFF.

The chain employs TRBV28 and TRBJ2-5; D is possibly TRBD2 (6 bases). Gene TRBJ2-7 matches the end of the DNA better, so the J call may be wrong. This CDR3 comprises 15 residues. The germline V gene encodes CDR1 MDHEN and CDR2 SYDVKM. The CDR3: CASRGPGDPVYEQYF. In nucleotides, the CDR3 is TGTGCCAGCAGGGGTCCGGGGGACCCGGTCTACGAGCAGTACTTC.

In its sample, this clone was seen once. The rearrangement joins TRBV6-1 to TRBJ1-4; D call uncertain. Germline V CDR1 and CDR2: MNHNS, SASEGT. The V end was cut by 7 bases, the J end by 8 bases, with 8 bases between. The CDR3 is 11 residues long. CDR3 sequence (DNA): TGTGCCAGCACGGTAAAGGAAAAACTGTTTTTT. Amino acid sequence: CASTVKEKLFF.

The CDR3 nucleotides read TGCGCCAGCAGCTTAGACAGGGGTGACGAGCAGTACTTC. It encodes CASSLDRGDEQYF. The chain is built from TRBV5-1 and TRBJ2-5; 8 nucleotides align to TRBD1. With the DNA end fitting TRBJ2-7 better, the J assignment may be wrong. CDR3 size: 13 residues. Germline V gives CDR1 SGHRS, CDR2 YFSETQ.

CDR3 sequence: CASSIEATGGGQPQHF. CDR3 DNA sequence: TGTGCCAGTAGTATAGAAGCAACAGGCGGGGGTCAGCCCCAGCATTTT. V is TRBV19 and J is TRBJ1-5; perhaps TRBD1 as D (5 bases). This CDR3 has 16 amino acids. CDR1 is LNHDA, CDR2 SQIVND, per germline (reference sequence). Trimming left V 0 bases short and J 6 bases short, with 15 bases between.

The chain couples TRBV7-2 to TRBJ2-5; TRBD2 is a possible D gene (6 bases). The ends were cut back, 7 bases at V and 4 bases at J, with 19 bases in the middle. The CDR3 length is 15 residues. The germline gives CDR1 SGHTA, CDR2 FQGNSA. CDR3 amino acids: CASTQIRGIGETQYF. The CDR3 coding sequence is TGTGCCAGCACCCAGATCCGCGGGATCGGAGAGACCCAGTACTTC.

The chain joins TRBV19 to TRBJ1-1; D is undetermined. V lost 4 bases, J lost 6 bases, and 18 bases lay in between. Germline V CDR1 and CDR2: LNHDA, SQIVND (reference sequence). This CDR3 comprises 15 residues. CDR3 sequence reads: CASSRSGGRTPEAFF. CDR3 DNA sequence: TGTGCCAGTAGTAGGTCGGGAGGGAGGACCCCTGAAGCTTTCTTT.

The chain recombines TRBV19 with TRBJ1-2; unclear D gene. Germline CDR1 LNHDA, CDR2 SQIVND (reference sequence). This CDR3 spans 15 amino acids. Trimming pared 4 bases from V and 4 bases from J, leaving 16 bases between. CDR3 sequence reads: CASSKISTPGYGYTF. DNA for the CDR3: TGTGCCAGTAGTAAAATAAGCACGCCGGGCTATGGCTACACCTTC.

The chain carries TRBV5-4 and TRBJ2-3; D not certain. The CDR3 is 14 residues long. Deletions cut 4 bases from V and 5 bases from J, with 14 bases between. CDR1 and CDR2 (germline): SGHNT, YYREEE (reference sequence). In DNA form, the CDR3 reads TGTGCCAGCAGCCAACGAGGTTCCGGAGATACGCAGTATTTT. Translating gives CASSQRGSGDTQYF.

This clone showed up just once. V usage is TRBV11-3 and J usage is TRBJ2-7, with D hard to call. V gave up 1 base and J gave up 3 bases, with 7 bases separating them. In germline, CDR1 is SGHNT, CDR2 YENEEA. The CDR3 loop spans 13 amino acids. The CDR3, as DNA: TGTGCCAGCAGCTTAGGGGGAAGCTACGAGCAGTACTTC. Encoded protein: CASSLGGSYEQYF.